What follows is one T cell receptor beta chain and its context. Antigen specificity is unknown. Assay: immunoSEQ multiplex PCR; the TCRdb copy retains only in-frame clones and omits some. The sample consists of 35,000 to 50,000 clones, approximately 84% of them appearing once. As for time point: week 23, last vaccination. The investigators gave 300 ug of mutant IDH1 20-mer peptide in each vaccine dose, together with topical imiquimod. The sample comes from a study of a mutant IDH1 vaccine in newly diagnosed glioma. Study-level background: In weeks 1, 3, 5, 7, 11, 15, 19 and 23, patients were immunized, eight times in all. First vaccine doses came 4-6 weeks after radiotherapy alone, or with temozolomide cycles. Study-wide results and caveats: Vaccine-induced immune responses occurred in more than 85% of patients.

Germline CDR1 is SGHRS and CDR2 is YFSETQ. This CDR3 contains 15 residues. With V trimmed by 7 bases and J by 5 bases, 13 bases remained unmatched. V and J are TRBV5-1 and TRBJ2-5, with 8 bases lining up with TRBD2. The sequencing used PBMCs, collected from a glioma patient whose treatment included an IDH1 peptide vaccine. This receptor was taken from a woman aged 18-29 years with glioma. Some clones in this sample may be carry-over from other donors' samples. CDR3 loop: CASARDGRAYETQYF. The CDR3 DNA reads TGCGCCAGCGCCCGGGACGGGAGGGCCTACGAGACCCAGTACTTC.